This entry is about one T cell receptor (beta chain). Its antigen is undetermined. The data originate from a study of vaccination effects on CD4 cells after COVID-19. For the study at large: Sample donation by two convalescent patients took place 16 days and one week before vaccination. General observations from the study: Clones from infection and from vaccination both contracted markedly late after vaccination.

CD4+ T cells specific for antigen were expanded with viral peptide pools by the ViraFEST assay before sequencing. Culturing for around eleven days preceded CD4+ T cell isolation. By PCR, the person was confirmed to have had SARS-CoV-2 infection between March and December 2020. IL-2 at about 10 IU/ml and peptides at about 10 ug/ml were added to cultured PBMC, around 2.2 million per well. V was clipped by 0 bases and J by 5 bases, with 16 bases between them. In germline, CDR1 is MNHNY, CDR2 SVGAGI (reference sequence). The CDR3 totals 16 residues. Sequenced by immunoSEQ multiplex PCR; TCRdb stores in-frame clones only, minus some. The table includes more than 20,000 clones, about 80% detected once.

The receptor comes from a human donor who had a prior SARS-CoV-2 infection. The sequenced sample was CD4+ T cells from PBMCs cultured with a peptide pool, obtained before COVID-19 vaccination. The chain carries TRBV6-6 and TRBJ2-5; D gene ambiguous. The CDR3: CASSYSMTSSGETQYF. The CDR3 DNA sequence: TGTGCCAGCAGTTACTCGATGACATCAAGTGGCGAGACCCAGTACTTC.